The TCR beta chain under discussion was sequenced for a study of shared clonotypes between healthy human individuals. Libraries were prepared by immunoSEQ multiplex PCR; TCRdb keeps only in-frame clonotypes and omits some of them. The table records roughly 1 million clones, about three quarters of them present only once. With regard to this clone: Its specificity is not known.

Study outcomes and limitations: Investigators collected only blood, and repertoires in tissues likely differ.

Donors were Caucasian adults residing in Nashville, Tennessee, USA. Sequencing was done on a sample of memory CD4+ T cells sorted from blood. The subset was: CD45RA-negative fraction. The sequence derives from a man between 18 and 35 years old in good health.

In nucleotides, the CDR3 is TGTGCCCTGACCAGCGGGAGTAGGGACACCGGGGAGCTGTTTTTT. Its translation is CALTSGSRDTGELFF. This chain links TRBV30 with TRBJ2-2, with TRBD2 matching over 8 bases. CDR1 is GTSNPN and CDR2 is SVGIG in the germline V gene (reference sequence). This CDR3 contains 15 residues. Unmatched junction bases numbered 11, after V lost 8 bases and J lost 3 bases. Filled out from reference TRBV30 and TRBJ2-2, the complete variable domain reads SQTIHQWPATLVQPVGSPLSLECTVEGTSNPNLYWYRQAAGRGLQLLFYSVGIGQISSEVPQNLSASRPQDRQFILSSKKLLLSDSGFYLCALTSGSRDTGELFFGEGSRLTVL.